The 24 T cell receptor beta chains listed next were all sequenced from one sample in a study of early T cells in non-severe SARS-CoV-2 infection. TCRdb ran MiXCR on the 5' RACE reads and lists one entry per CDR3 protein. The table has approximately 110,000 distinct CDR3 sequences, 15% seen once. Sequenced: whole blood. These receptor sequences come from an adult who was a healthcare worker with PCR-confirmed SARS-CoV-2 infection or an uninfected control (not recorded which).

The table lists this clonotype with a few counts. This chain links TRBV7-9 with TRBJ1-5, with D possibly matching TRBD1 (5 bases). The germline V gene encodes CDR1 SEHNR and CDR2 FQNEAQ (reference sequence). The CDR3 has 14 amino acids. V was shortened by 5 bases and J by 5 bases, with 13 bases between the two germline ends. The DNA of the CDR3 is TGTGCCAGCAGCCAGGGCCAGGTCGATCAGCCCCAGCATTTT. It encodes CASSQGQVDQPQHF. The entire variable domain, with the rest obtained from reference TRBV7-9 and TRBJ1-5, is as follows: DTGVSQNPRHKITKRGQNVTFRCDPISEHNRLYWYRQTLGQGPEFLTYFQNEAQLEKSRLLSDRFSAERPKGSFSTLEIQRTEQGDSAMYLCASSQGQVDQPQHFGDGTRLSIL.

This clonotype was observed a handful of times. The chain recombines TRBV29-1 with TRBJ2-2, with 9 bases lining up with TRBD2. There are 13 residues in the CDR3. With 7 bases clipped from V and 4 bases from J, the junction kept 4 bases outside the gene matches. CDR1 is SQVTM and CDR2 is ANQGSEA in the germline V gene. The CDR3 here is CSAAGGVTGELFF. Written as DNA, the CDR3 is TGCAGCGCAGCGGGGGGAGTCACCGGGGAGCTGTTTTTT.

This clonotype was seen more than once but under ten times. The chain uses TRBV5-1 and TRBJ1-2, with D unresolved. The V gene's germline CDR1 is SGHRS and CDR2 YFSETQ. V shed 2 bases and J shed 8 bases, with 13 bases lying between them. CDR3 length: 13 amino acids. CDR3 nucleotide sequence: TGCGCCAGCAGCTTCGGCGGAGATGGCGGCTACACCTTC. As protein: CASSFGGDGGYTF.

The chain employs TRBV5-1 and TRBJ2-5, with a tentative D call TRBD2 (6 bases). The CDR3 runs 12 residues. Deletions cut 4 bases from V and 7 bases from J, with 11 bases between. The germline CDR1 and CDR2 sequences are SGHRS and YFSETQ. Here the CDR3 reads CASSGDWGTQYF. The CDR3 DNA reads TGCGCCAGCAGCGGGGACTGGGGGACCCAGTACTTC.

Many counts were recorded for this clonotype. The CDR3 DNA reads TGTGCCAGCAGTCGGGACAGGGGAGAGACCCAGTACTTC. Amino acids: CASSRDRGETQYF. This rearrangement joins TRBV6-5 to TRBJ2-5, with 10 bases identical to TRBD1. The CDR3 covers 13 residues. In germline, CDR1 is MNHEY, CDR2 SVGAGI. V lost 5 bases to trimming and J lost 4 bases; unmatched junction nucleotides: 1.

The V call is TRBV18, the J call TRBJ2-5, with TRBD2 matching over 8 bases. The V and J ends lost 10 bases and 4 bases, in that order; junction bases with no gene match: 8. From germline, CDR1 is KGHSH and CDR2 LQKENI. The CDR3 runs to 13 residues. CDR3 region: CATQVGLGETQYF. The CDR3 DNA sequence: TGTGCCACCCAGGTGGGACTAGGAGAGACCCAGTACTTC.

CDR3 nucleotide sequence: TGTGCCAGCAGGCGAGTCGGACAGCACACTGAAGCTTTCTTT. Protein sequence: CASRRVGQHTEAFF. The rearrangement uses TRBV7-2 and TRBJ1-1; possibly TRBD1 for D (6 bases). V lost 6 bases and J 3 bases, leaving 14 bases between the germline ends. The CDR3 is made up of 14 amino acids. Per the germline V gene, CDR1 is SGHTA and CDR2 is FQGNSA.

This clonotype was recorded a few times. This chain links TRBV6-1 with TRBJ1-1; D uncertain. V gave up 9 bases and J gave up 0 bases, with 11 bases separating them. CDR3 size: 13 residues. Per the germline V gene, CDR1 is MNHNS and CDR2 is SASEGT. CDR3 protein: CASKGGMNTEAFF. The CDR3 DNA is TGTGCCAGTAAAGGAGGGATGAACACTGAAGCTTTCTTT.

This clonotype was observed a few times. This sequence joins TRBV19 and TRBJ2-1; 11 bases are a match to TRBD2. The CDR3 length is 14 residues. CDR1 LNHDA and CDR2 SQIVND come from the germline V gene (reference sequence). The J segment lost 10 bases and the V segment lost 3 bases, leaving 5 bases of the junction unmatched. DNA of the CDR3: TGTGCCAGTAGTATGGGACTAGCGGATCGGGAGCAGTTCTTC. It codes for CASSMGLADREQFF.

This clonotype has just a few counts. V gene TRBV18 combines with J gene TRBJ1-2; no clear D gene. Germline V gives CDR1 KGHSH, CDR2 LQKENI. V lost 1 base, J lost 6 bases, and 15 bases lay in between. The CDR3 spans 15 residues. The CDR3 loop is CASSPLTLEANGYTF. The CDR3, as DNA: TGTGCCAGCTCACCACTAACTTTGGAGGCGAATGGCTACACCTTC.

This clonotype was counted at least ten times. The chain is built from TRBV5-1 and TRBJ1-1, with no clear D. V was cut by 2 bases and J by 4 bases, with 12 bases left in between. The CDR3 spans 14 residues. Germline lookup yields CDR1 SGHRS and CDR2 YFSETQ. The CDR3 nucleotides are TGCGCCAGCAGCTTAGGTCAGGCGGGCACTGAAGCTTTCTTT. The encoded protein is CASSLGQAGTEAFF. Looking up the rest from reference TRBV5-1 and TRBJ1-1 gives the full variable domain: KAGVTQTPRYLIKTRGQQVTLSCSPISGHRSVSWYQQTPGQGLQFLFEYFSETQRNKGNFPGRFSGRQFSNSRSEMNVSTLELGDSALYLCASSLGQAGTEAFFGQGTRLTVV.

V is TRBV7-8 and J is TRBJ1-2; TRBD1 is a possible D gene (6 bases). The CDR3 contains 14 residues. Trimming shortened V by 2 bases and J by 7 bases, and 14 bases separated the two germline ends. Germline V lookup: CDR1 SGHVS, CDR2 FQNEAQ. The DNA for the CDR3 is TGTGCCAGCAGCTTATCGGACAGCGCAGCTGGCTACACCTTC. Amino acid sequence: CASSLSDSAAGYTF.

This clonotype has ten or more counts. The gene calls are TRBV6-1 and TRBJ2-3, with D tentatively TRBD2 (6 bases). Trimming pared 6 bases from V and 3 bases from J, leaving 19 bases between. The length of the CDR3 is 16 residues. Germline assignment: CDR1 MNHNS and CDR2 SASEGT. CDR3: CASSLGGQGPTDTQYF. The CDR3 DNA follows: TGTGCCAGCAGCCTCGGAGGGCAGGGTCCGACAGATACGCAGTATTTT.

In its sample, this clonotype was seen a few times. This rearrangement joins TRBV7-9 to TRBJ1-2, with 7 bases that match TRBD1. Losses at the gene ends were 8 bases for V and 4 bases for J; bases not matched to a gene: 7. The germline V gene has CDR1 SEHNR and CDR2 FQNEAQ (reference sequence). The CDR3 has 13 amino acids. The CDR3 DNA follows: TGTGCCAGCGAAATACAGGGGCGCTATGGCTACACCTTC. This encodes CASEIQGRYGYTF.

V gene TRBV18 combines with J gene TRBJ2-1; TRBD1 is a possible D gene (6 bases). The germline CDR1 and CDR2 sequences are KGHSH and LQKENI. The CDR3 is 14 residues long. Trimming pared 3 bases from V and 8 bases from J, leaving 14 bases between. This CDR3 is CASSPEVWGHEQFF. The DNA for the CDR3 is TGTGCCAGCTCACCGGAGGTCTGGGGGCATGAGCAGTTCTTC. The full variable domain, completed using reference TRBV18 and TRBJ2-1, is NAGVMQNPRHLVRRRGQEARLRCSPMKGHSHVYWYRQLPEEGLKFMVYLQKENIIDESGMPKERFSAEFPKEGPSILRIQQVVRGDSAAYFCASSPEVWGHEQFFGPGTRLTVL.

This clonotype was observed a handful of times. The chain carries TRBV29-1 and TRBJ1-2, with a possible D match to TRBD1 (5 bases). V was pared by 6 bases and J by 4 bases, with 15 bases between. The length of the CDR3 is 13 residues. CDR1 SQVTM and CDR2 ANQGSEA come from the germline V gene. CDR3 loop: CSVSSRDGYGYTF. The CDR3 region has the DNA TGCAGCGTCTCAAGCCGGGACGGCTATGGCTACACCTTC.

The V and J genes are TRBV7-6 and TRBJ1-1, with D tentatively TRBD1 (5 bases). Trimming pared 5 bases from V and 1 base from J, leaving 11 bases between. Germline lookup yields CDR1 SGHVS and CDR2 FNYEAQ. This CDR3 has 14 residues. The CDR3 DNA sequence: TGTGCCAGCAGCCCCGGCAGGGAGAACACTGAAGCTTTCTTT. This gives the protein CASSPGRENTEAFF.

This clonotype was seen more than once but under ten times. V gene TRBV4-1 combines with J gene TRBJ2-7; D perhaps matches TRBD1 (6 bases). Germline CDR1 reads MGHRA; CDR2 reads YSYEKL. The CDR3 contains 19 residues. The V and J ends lost 0 bases and 1 base respectively, with 22 bases between them. The chain's CDR3 is CASSQDSHRASTYSYEQYF. The CDR3 DNA follows: TGCGCCAGCAGCCAAGATTCGCACAGGGCCTCTACTTATTCCTACGAGCAGTACTTC.

This clonotype was counted between two and nine times. V gene TRBV4-1 combines with J gene TRBJ1-6; D call uncertain. This CDR3 region has 15 residues. Trimming removed 2 bases from V and 5 bases from J, with 10 bases in between. The germline V gene has CDR1 MGHRA and CDR2 YSYEKL. CDR3 in DNA: TGCGCCAGCAGCCAAATAGACGCGGATAATTCACCCCTCCACTTT. Amino acids: CASSQIDADNSPLHF.

V is TRBV7-9 and J is TRBJ2-1; D remains ambiguous. The germline V gene has CDR1 SEHNR and CDR2 FQNEAQ (reference sequence). The germline V and J ends were trimmed by 2 bases and 9 bases, with 11 bases remaining between them. This CDR3 contains 13 residues. The DNA for the CDR3 is TGTGCCAGCAGCTTACCAGAAGAAGGTGAGCAGTTCTTC. This sequence encodes CASSLPEEGEQFF.

This clonotype was detected ten times or more. J is TRBJ1-5 and V is TRBV19; possible D gene TRBD1, 6 bases. Germline CDR1 is LNHDA and CDR2 is SQIVND (reference sequence). There are 15 residues in the CDR3. With 10 bases removed from V and 0 bases from J, the gap between germline ends came to 16 bases. The CDR3 region is CATGRGTYSNQPQHF. The CDR3 DNA reads as TGTGCCACCGGCCGGGGGACATATAGCAATCAGCCCCAGCATTTT.

The sample holds a few counts of this clonotype. The chain joins TRBV7-2 to TRBJ1-4; D perhaps matches TRBD1 (6 bases). Germline V gene sequence: CDR1 SGHTA, CDR2 FQGNSA. Trimming stripped 5 bases from V and 2 bases from J, with 12 bases between. There are 15 residues in the CDR3. CDR3 DNA: TGTGCCAGCAGCCCCGTAGGGGGGACTAATGAAAAACTGTTTTTT. Translating gives CASSPVGGTNEKLFF. The full variable domain, completed using reference TRBV7-2 and TRBJ1-4, is GAGVSQSPSNKVTEKGKDVELRCDPISGHTALYWYRQSLGQGLEFLIYFQGNSAPDKSGLPSDRFSAERTGGSVSTLTIQRTQQEDSAVYLCASSPVGGTNEKLFFGSGTQLSVL.

This rearrangement joins TRBV10-3 to TRBJ2-3; D unresolved. The CDR3 sequence is 12 residues long. Germline V CDR1 and CDR2: ENHRY, SYGVKD. The V end lost 4 bases, the J end lost 4 bases, and 6 bases lay between the germline ends. The CDR3 DNA follows: TGTGCCATCAGTGGTAGGTCAGATACGCAGTATTTT. Translation: CAISGRSDTQYF.

The rearrangement uses TRBV6-5 and TRBJ1-2; perhaps TRBD1 as D (5 bases). Germline V gene data show CDR1 as MNHEY and CDR2 as SVGAGI. Trimming stripped 6 bases from V and 2 bases from J, with 13 bases between. The CDR3 loop spans 14 amino acids. CDR3 sequence: CASRAGWGNYGYTF. DNA for the CDR3: TGTGCCAGCAGAGCGGGTTGGGGGAACTATGGCTACACCTTC.